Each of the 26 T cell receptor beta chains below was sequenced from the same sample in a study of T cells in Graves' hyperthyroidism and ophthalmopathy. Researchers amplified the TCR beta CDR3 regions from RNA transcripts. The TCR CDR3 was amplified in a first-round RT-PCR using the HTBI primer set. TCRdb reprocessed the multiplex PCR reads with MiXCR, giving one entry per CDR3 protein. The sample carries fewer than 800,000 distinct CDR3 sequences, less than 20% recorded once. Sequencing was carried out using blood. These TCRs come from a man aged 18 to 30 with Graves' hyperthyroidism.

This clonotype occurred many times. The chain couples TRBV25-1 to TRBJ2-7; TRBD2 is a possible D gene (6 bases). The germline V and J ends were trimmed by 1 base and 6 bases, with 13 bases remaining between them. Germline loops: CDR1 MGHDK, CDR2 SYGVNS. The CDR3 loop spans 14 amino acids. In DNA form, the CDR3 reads TGTGCCAGCAGTGAATTGGGGGAGGCTCGCGAGCAGTACTTC. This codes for CASSELGEAREQYF.

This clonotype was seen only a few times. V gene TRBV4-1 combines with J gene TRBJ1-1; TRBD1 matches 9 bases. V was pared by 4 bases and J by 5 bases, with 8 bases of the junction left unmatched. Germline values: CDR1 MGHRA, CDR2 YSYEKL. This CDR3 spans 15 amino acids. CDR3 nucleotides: TGCGCCAGCAGCCTCTCCGGGACAGGGATTACTGAAGCTTTCTTT. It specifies CASSLSGTGITEAFF.

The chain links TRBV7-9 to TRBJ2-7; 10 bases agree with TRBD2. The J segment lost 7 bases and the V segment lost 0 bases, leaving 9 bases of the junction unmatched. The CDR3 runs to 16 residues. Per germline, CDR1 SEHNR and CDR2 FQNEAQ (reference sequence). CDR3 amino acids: CASSLALLAGGLEQYF. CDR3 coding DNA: TGTGCCAGCAGCTTAGCGCTATTAGCGGGGGGTCTGGAGCAGTACTTC.

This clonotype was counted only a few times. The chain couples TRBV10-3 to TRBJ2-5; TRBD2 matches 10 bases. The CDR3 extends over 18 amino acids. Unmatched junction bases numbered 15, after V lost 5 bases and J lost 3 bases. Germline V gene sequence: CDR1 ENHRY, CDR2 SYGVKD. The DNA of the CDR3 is TGTGCCATCAGTCCTAGGACTAGCGGATTAAAATGGGAAGAGACCCAGTACTTC. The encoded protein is CAISPRTSGLKWEETQYF.

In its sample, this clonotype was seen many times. The CDR3 loop reads CSADKVGASGAYEQYF. CDR3 bases: TGCAGTGCTGACAAAGTCGGGGCTAGCGGGGCCTACGAGCAGTACTTC. The genes are TRBV20-1 and TRBJ2-7; 9 bases are a match to TRBD2. Germline V CDR1 and CDR2: DFQATT, SNEGSKA (reference sequence). V lost 5 bases and J lost 2; bases outside the gene matches: 13. This CDR3 has 16 residues.

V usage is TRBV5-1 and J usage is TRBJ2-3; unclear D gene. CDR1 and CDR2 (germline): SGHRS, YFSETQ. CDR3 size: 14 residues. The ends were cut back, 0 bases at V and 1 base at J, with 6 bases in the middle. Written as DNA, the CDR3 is TGCGCCAGCAGCTTGGAGGTTGGCACAGATACGCAGTATTTT. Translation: CASSLEVGTDTQYF.

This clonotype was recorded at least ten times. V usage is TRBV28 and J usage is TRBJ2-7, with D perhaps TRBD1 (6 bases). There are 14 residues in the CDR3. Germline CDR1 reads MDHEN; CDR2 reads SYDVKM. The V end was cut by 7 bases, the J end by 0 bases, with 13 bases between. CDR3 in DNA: TGTGCCAGCAAATTACCGGACAGCTCCTACGAGCAGTACTTC. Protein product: CASKLPDSSYEQYF.

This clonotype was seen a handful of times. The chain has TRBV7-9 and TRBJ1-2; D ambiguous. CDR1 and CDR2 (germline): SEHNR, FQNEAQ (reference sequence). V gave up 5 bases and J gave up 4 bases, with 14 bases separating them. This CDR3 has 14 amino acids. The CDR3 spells CASSPPEGGYGYTF. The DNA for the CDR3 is TGTGCCAGCAGCCCGCCGGAGGGTGGCTATGGCTACACCTTC.

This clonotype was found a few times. As DNA, the CDR3 is TGTGCCAGCAGGTTCACAGGAGACACCGGGGAGCTGTTTTTT. Residues: CASRFTGDTGELFF. The chain joins TRBV28 to TRBJ2-2, with D perhaps TRBD1 (5 bases). Trimming removed 6 bases from V and 3 bases from J, with 11 bases in between. Per the germline V gene, CDR1 is MDHEN and CDR2 is SYDVKM. The CDR3 is 14 amino acids.

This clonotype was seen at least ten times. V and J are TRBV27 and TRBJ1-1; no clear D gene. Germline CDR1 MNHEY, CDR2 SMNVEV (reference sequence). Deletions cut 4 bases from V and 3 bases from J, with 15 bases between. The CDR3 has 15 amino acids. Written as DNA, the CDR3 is TGTGCCAGCAGTTCCACCCGAGGAGGTTACACTGAAGCTTTCTTT. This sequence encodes CASSSTRGGYTEAFF.

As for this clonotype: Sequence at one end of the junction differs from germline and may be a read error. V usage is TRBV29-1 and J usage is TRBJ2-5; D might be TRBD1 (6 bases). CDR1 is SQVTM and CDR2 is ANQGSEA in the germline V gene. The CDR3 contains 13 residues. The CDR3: CSANRVRQETRYF. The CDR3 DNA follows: TGCAGCGCAAACAGGGTCCGACAAGAGACCCGGTACTTC.

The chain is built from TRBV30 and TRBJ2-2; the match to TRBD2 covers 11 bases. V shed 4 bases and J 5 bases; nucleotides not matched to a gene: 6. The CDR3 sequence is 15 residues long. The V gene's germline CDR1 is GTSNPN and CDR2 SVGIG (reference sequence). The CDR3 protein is CAWIRTSGRTGELFF. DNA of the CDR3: TGTGCCTGGATCCGGACTAGCGGGCGGACCGGGGAGCTGTTTTTT.

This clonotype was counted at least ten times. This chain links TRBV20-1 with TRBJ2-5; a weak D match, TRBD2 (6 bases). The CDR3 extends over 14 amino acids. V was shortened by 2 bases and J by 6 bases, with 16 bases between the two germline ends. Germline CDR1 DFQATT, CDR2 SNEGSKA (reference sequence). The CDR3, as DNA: TGCAGTGCTAGATGGGGAGGCAGGTCCCAGACCCAGTACTTC. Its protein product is CSARWGGRSQTQYF.

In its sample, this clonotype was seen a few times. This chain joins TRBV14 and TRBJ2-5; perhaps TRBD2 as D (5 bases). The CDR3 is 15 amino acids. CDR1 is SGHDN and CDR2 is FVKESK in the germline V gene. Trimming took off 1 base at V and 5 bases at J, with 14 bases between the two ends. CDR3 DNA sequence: TGTGCCAGCAGCCAAGGGGCTAGCTGGTGGGAGACCCAGTACTTC. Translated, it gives CASSQGASWWETQYF.

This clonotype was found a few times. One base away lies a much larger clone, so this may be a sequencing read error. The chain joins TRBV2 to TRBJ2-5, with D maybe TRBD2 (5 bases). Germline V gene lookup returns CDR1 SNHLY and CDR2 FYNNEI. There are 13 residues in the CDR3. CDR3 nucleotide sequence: TGTGCCTGCAGGAGGCAGGTTCAAGAGACCCAGTACTTC. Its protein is CACRRQVQETQYF.

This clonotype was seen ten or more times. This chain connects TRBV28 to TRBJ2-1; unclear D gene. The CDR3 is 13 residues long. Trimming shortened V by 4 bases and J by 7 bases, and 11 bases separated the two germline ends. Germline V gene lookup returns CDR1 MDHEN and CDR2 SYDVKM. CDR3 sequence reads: CASSSMVSNEQFF. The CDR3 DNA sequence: TGTGCCAGCAGTTCCATGGTATCAAATGAGCAGTTCTTC.

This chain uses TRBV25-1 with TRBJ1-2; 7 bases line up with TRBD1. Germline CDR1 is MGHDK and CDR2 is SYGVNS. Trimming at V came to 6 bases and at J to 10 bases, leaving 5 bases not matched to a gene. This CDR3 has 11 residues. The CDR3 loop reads CASRTGSAYTF. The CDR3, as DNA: TGTGCCAGCAGGACAGGGTCTGCCTACACCTTC.

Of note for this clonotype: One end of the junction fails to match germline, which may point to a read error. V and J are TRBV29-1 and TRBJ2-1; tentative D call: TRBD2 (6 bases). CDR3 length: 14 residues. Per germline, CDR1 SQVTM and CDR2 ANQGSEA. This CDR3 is CGVEGLVEEGEQFF. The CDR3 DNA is TGCGGCGTTGAAGGCCTAGTCGAGGAGGGTGAGCAGTTCTTC.

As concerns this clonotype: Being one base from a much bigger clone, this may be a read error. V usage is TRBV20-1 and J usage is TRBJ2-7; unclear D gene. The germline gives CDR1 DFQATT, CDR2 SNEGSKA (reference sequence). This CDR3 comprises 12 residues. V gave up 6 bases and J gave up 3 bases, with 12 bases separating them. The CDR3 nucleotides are TGCAGTGCCTACCTCGCGGTCTACGAGCAGTACTTC. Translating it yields CSAYLAVYEQYF.

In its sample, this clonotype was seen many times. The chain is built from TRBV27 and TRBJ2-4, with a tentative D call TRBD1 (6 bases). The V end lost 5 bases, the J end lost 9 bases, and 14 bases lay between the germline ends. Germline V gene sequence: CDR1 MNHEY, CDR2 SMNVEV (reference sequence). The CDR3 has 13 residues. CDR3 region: CASSPPGQIIQYF. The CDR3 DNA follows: TGTGCCAGCAGTCCGCCTGGACAGATCATTCAGTACTTC.

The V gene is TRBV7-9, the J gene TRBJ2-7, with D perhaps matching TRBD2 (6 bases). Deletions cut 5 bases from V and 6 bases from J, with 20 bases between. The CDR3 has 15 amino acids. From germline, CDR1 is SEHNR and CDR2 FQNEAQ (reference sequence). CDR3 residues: CASSPATGRGGEQYF. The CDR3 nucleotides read TGTGCCAGCAGCCCGGCGACGGGTCGGGGAGGCGAGCAGTACTTC.

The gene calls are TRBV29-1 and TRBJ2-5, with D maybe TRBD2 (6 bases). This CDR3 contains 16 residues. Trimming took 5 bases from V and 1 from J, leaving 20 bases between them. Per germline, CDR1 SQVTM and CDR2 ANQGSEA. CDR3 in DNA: TGCAGCGTTCACCTGGGCCCGGGAGCGATCCAAGAGACCCAGTACTTC. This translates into CSVHLGPGAIQETQYF.

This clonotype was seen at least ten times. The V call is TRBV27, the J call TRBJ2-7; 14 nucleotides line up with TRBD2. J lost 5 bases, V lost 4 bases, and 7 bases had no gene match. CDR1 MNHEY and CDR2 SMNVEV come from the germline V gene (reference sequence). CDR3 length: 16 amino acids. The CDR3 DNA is TGTGCCAGCAGTTCACAGACTAGCGGGAGGGCCCACGAGCAGTACTTC. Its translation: CASSSQTSGRAHEQYF.

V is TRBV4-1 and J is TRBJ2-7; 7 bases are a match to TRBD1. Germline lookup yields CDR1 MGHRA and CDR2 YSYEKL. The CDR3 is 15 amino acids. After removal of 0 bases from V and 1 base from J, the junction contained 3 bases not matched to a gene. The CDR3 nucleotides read TGCGCCAGCAGCCAAGAGGGACAGCAGTCCTACGAGCAGTACTTC. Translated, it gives CASSQEGQQSYEQYF.

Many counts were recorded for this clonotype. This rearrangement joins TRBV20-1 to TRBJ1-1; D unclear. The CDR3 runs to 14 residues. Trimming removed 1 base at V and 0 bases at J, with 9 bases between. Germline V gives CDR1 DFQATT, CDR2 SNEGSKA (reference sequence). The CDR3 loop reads CSARVREVNTEAFF. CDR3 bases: TGCAGTGCTAGAGTTCGGGAGGTGAACACTGAAGCTTTCTTT.

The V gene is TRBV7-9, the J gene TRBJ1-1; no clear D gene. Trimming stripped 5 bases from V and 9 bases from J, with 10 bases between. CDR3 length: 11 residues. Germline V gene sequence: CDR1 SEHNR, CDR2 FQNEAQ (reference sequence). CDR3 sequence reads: CASSAGRKAFF. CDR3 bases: TGTGCCAGCAGCGCCGGCCGAAAAGCTTTCTTT.